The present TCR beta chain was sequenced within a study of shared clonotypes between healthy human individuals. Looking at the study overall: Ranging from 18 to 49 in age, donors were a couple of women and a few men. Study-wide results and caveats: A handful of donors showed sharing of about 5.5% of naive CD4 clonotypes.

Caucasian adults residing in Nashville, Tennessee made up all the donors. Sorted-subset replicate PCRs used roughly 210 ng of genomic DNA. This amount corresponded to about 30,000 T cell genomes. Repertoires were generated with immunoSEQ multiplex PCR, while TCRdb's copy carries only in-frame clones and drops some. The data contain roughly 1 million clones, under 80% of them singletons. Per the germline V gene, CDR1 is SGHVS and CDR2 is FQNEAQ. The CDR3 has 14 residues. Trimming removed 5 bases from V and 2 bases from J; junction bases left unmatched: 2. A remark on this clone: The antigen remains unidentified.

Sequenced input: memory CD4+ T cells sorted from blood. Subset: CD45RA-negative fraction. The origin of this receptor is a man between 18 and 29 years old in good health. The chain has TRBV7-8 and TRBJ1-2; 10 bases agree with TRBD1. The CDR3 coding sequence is TGTGCCAGCAGCCGACAGGGGGCCAACTATGGCTACACCTTC. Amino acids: CASSRQGANYGYTF. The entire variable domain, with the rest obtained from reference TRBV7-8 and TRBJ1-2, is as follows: GAGVSQSPRYKVAKRGQDVALRCDPISGHVSLFWYQQALGQGPEFLTYFQNEAQLDKSGLPSDRFFAERPEGSVSTLKIQRTQQEDSAVYLCASSRQGANYGYTFGSGTRLTVV.